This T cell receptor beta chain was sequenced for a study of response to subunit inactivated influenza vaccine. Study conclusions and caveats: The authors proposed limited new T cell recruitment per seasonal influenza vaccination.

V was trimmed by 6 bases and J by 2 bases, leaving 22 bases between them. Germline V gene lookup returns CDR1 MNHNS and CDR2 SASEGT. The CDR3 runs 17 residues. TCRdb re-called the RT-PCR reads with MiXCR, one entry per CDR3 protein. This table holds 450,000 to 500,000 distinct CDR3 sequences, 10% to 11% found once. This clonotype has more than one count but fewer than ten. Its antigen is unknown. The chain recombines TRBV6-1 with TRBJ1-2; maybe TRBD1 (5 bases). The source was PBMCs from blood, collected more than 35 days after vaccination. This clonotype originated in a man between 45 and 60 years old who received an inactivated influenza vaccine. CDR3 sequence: CASSDMGPGPGNYGYTF. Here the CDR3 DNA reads TGTGCCAGCAGCGATATGGGACCGGGGCCAGGAAACTATGGCTACACCTTC.